This is a list of T cell receptor beta chains from one sample in a study of blood T cell repertoires in COVID-19. TCRdb's table, derived via immunoSEQ multiplex PCR, lists solely in-frame clones and lacks some. The sample shows about 45,000 clones, roughly four fifths of them seen only once. The sequencing input was peripheral blood. The receptor set was obtained from a human donor in a cohort sampled during active COVID-19. Each CDR3 is given with its conserved first and last residue. Fields, in order: CDR3 length, J gene, D gene, V gene, clone size, CDR3 protein, CDR3 DNA. The D gene is left open where the match is weak. Where a row states a size, it is once, few, many or the class of an expanded clone; other rows omit it.

>14|TRBJ2-7|.|TRBV28|.
CASSVAGGDYEQYF
TGTGCCAGCAGTGTTGCGGGTGGGGACTACGAGCAGTACTTC
>13|TRBJ1-2|TRBD1|TRBV2|.
CASSTGGGYGYTF
TGTGCCAGCAGTACAGGGGGCGGCTATGGCTACACCTTC
>16|TRBJ2-1|.|TRBV11-3|.
CASSLERASSYNEQFF
TGTGCCAGCAGCTTGGAGCGGGCGTCCTCCTACAATGAGCAGTTCTTC
>15|TRBJ1-5|TRBD1|TRBV9|.
CASSASGGNNQPQHF
TGTGCCAGCAGCGCCTCAGGGGGCAATAATCAGCCCCAGCATTTT
>18|TRBJ2-1|TRBD2|TRBV11-2|.
CASSPRTSGRAVVNEQFF
TGTGCCAGCAGCCCCCGGACTAGCGGGAGGGCCGTAGTTAATGAGCAGTTCTTC
>13|TRBJ1-4|.|TRBV6-1|.
CASSEAPDEKLFF
TGTGCCAGCAGTGAAGCCCCGGATGAAAAACTGTTTTTT
>15|TRBJ2-3|TRBD1|TRBV7-2|.
CASSFGDRYTDTQYF
TGTGCCAGCAGCTTTGGGGACAGGTACACAGATACGCAGTATTTT
>15|TRBJ1-5|TRBD1|TRBV19|.
CASRTGQGGNQPQHF
TGTGCCAGTAGAACCGGACAGGGGGGCAATCAGCCCCAGCATTTT
>12|TRBJ2-7|.|TRBV3-1/TRBV3-2|.
CASSQVAYEQYF
TGTGCCAGCAGCCAAGTAGCTTACGAGCAGTACTTC
>13|TRBJ2-1|.|TRBV11-3|few
CASRRLRGNEQFF
TGTGCCAGCAGGCGGTTACGCGGCAATGAGCAGTTCTTC
>11|TRBJ2-1|.|TRBV20-1|.
CSGATYNEQFF
TGCAGTGGGGCGACCTACAATGAGCAGTTCTTC
>14|TRBJ1-2|TRBD1|TRBV6-5|.
CASRATGVEYGYTF
TGTGCCAGCAGAGCTACAGGGGTGGAATATGGCTACACCTTC
>15|TRBJ2-7|.|TRBV5-4|.
CASSLGATVGDEQYF
TGTGCCAGCAGCCTAGGAGCCACGGTCGGCGACGAGCAGTACTTC
>17|TRBJ1-4|TRBD1|TRBV4-1|few
CASSRDGDREPNEKLFF
TGCGCCAGCAGTCGCGACGGGGACAGAGAGCCAAATGAAAAACTGTTTTTT
>13|TRBJ2-7|.|TRBV11-2|.
CASSLGQIYEQYF
TGTGCCAGCAGCTTAGGGCAGATCTACGAGCAGTACTTC
>16|TRBJ2-5|.|TRBV7-6|.
CASSLSSKKSQETQYF
TGTGCCAGCAGCTTGAGCTCCAAGAAATCTCAAGAGACCCAGTACTTC
>14|TRBJ1-1|.|TRBV28|.
CASSFYRDDTEAFF
TGTGCCAGCAGTTTCTACAGGGACGACACTGAAGCTTTCTTT
>16|TRBJ1-4|.|TRBV28|.
CASSLYGEGGNEKLFF
TGTGCCAGCAGTTTATATGGCGAAGGGGGAAATGAAAAACTGTTTTTT
>14|TRBJ1-5|TRBD1|TRBV6-4|once
CASSEGQGGQPQHF
TGTGCCAGCAGTGAAGGACAGGGGGGCCAGCCCCAGCATTTT
>16|TRBJ1-5|TRBD1|TRBV2|.
CASSFMTGVGNQPQHF
TGTGCCAGCAGTTTCATGACAGGGGTAGGCAATCAGCCCCAGCATTTT
>15|TRBJ2-5|.|TRBV19|once
CASKSVGAAQETQYF
TGTGCCAGTAAGAGTGTAGGGGCGGCCCAAGAGACCCAGTACTTC
>14|TRBJ2-3|TRBD2|TRBV19|.
CASSIGTSGDTQYF
TGTGCCAGTAGTATTGGGACTAGTGGAGATACGCAGTATTTT
>19|TRBJ1-2|.|TRBV21-1|.
CASSKELIQGSRFNYGYTF
TGTGCCAGCAGCAAAGAGCTTATACAGGGGAGCAGGTTTAACTATGGCTACACCTTC
>16|TRBJ2-7|TRBD2|TRBV27|few
CASSPILAGGSYEQYF
TGTGCCAGCAGTCCCATCCTAGCGGGAGGGTCCTACGAGCAGTACTTC
>14|TRBJ1-4|.|TRBV9|.
CASSVGRGGEKLFF
TGTGCCAGCAGCGTAGGAAGGGGGGGAGAAAAACTGTTTTTT
>14|TRBJ2-3|.|TRBV14|.
CASSRTGFTDTQYF
TGTGCCAGCAGCCGTACAGGATTCACAGATACGCAGTATTTT
>15|TRBJ2-3|TRBD1|TRBV10-3|.
CAIRVTGGTTDTQYF
TGTGCCATCAGAGTGACAGGGGGCACGACAGATACGCAGTATTTT
>15|TRBJ2-5|TRBD2|TRBV5-1|.
CASSLEGFSGETQYF
TGCGCCAGCAGCTTGGAGGGGTTTAGCGGGGAGACCCAGTACTTC
>14|TRBJ2-1|TRBD2|TRBV11-3|few
CASTSGSSYNEQFF
TGTGCCAGCACCAGCGGGAGCTCCTACAATGAGCAGTTCTTC
>13|TRBJ1-6|.|TRBV7-2|.
CASSLDRSSPLHF
TGTGCCAGCAGCTTAGATCGGAGTTCACCCCTCCACTTT
>15|TRBJ2-1|TRBD2|TRBV20-1|once
CSASRAGASYNEQFF
TGCAGTGCTAGTAGGGCGGGAGCGTCCTACAATGAGCAGTTCTTC
>16|TRBJ2-3|.|TRBV10-3|.
CAISESMGSGTDTQYF
TGTGCCATCAGTGAGTCGATGGGTAGCGGCACAGATACGCAGTATTTT
>16|TRBJ2-7|TRBD2|TRBV5-5|many
CASSLVGGPKGNEQYF
TGTGCCAGCAGCTTGGTGGGAGGGCCGAAGGGTAACGAGCAGTACTTC
>15|TRBJ1-2|TRBD1|TRBV28|once
CASSLGIGGFGGYTF
TGTGCCAGCAGTTTAGGGATAGGGGGCTTCGGTGGCTACACCTTC
>18|TRBJ2-3|TRBD2|TRBV4-3|.
CASSYMAYPAGSADTQYF
TGCGCCAGCAGCTATATGGCATATCCAGCGGGATCGGCAGATACGCAGTATTTT
>16|TRBJ2-1|.|TRBV14|few
CASSQDTVLGYNEQFF
TGTGCCAGCAGCCAAGACACAGTGCTCGGATACAATGAGCAGTTCTTC
>16|TRBJ1-6|TRBD1|TRBV7-2|.
CASSSTATGGHSPLHF
TGTGCCAGCAGCTCGACGGCGACAGGGGGGCATTCACCCCTCCACTTT
>14|TRBJ1-4|.|TRBV5-4|.
CASSLPGANEKLFF
TGTGCCAGCAGCCTCCCAGGGGCTAATGAAAAACTGTTTTTT
>15|TRBJ1-1|TRBD1|TRBV5-4|.
CASRYGGTGRAEAFF
TGTGCCAGCAGATATGGCGGGACAGGGCGCGCTGAAGCTTTCTTT
>19|TRBJ2-1|TRBD2|TRBV10-1|.
CASSELGLAEMSSYNEQFF
TGCGCCAGCAGTGAGCTGGGACTAGCGGAAATGAGCTCCTACAATGAGCAGTTCTTC
>16|TRBJ2-7|TRBD2|TRBV11-2|.
CASSLDRLAGGGEQYF
TGTGCCAGCAGCTTAGATCGGCTAGCGGGAGGGGGTGAGCAGTACTTC
>15|TRBJ1-2|.|TRBV5-1|few
CASSSTRAGNYGYTF
TGCGCCAGCAGCTCGACCCGGGCGGGGAACTATGGCTACACCTTC
>16|TRBJ2-3|.|TRBV19|.
CASSIGLTEATDTQYF
TGTGCCAGTAGTATAGGCCTGACGGAGGCCACAGATACGCAGTATTTT
>15|TRBJ2-2|TRBD2|TRBV9|.
CASTTGGLNTGELFF
TGTGCCAGCACAACGGGGGGACTCAACACCGGGGAGCTGTTTTTT
>15|TRBJ2-7|.|TRBV3-1/TRBV3-2|.
CASSQDPTSKYEQYF
TGTGCCAGCAGCCAAGACCCGACTAGTAAATACGAGCAGTACTTC
>18|TRBJ1-6|.|TRBV10-3|.
CAISDLGQSSSYNSPLHF
TGTGCCATCAGTGACCTTGGACAGTCGAGCTCCTATAATTCACCCCTCCACTTT
>18|TRBJ2-2|TRBD2|TRBV5-1|.
CASSSRAGGPTDTGELFF
TGCGCCAGCAGCTCCAGAGCGGGAGGGCCCACGGACACCGGGGAGCTGTTTTTT
>15|TRBJ2-3|TRBD2|TRBV29-1|.
CSVGASGRAADTQYF
TGCAGCGTTGGGGCTAGCGGGAGGGCAGCAGATACGCAGTATTTT
>12|TRBJ1-2|.|TRBV10-3|.
CAIGGQNYGYTF
TGTGCCATCGGCGGACAAAACTATGGCTACACCTTC
>18|TRBJ2-3|TRBD2|TRBV10-1|once
CASSEVYLREGLSDTQYF
TGCGCCAGCAGTGAGGTGTATCTTCGGGAGGGCTTATCAGATACGCAGTATTTT
>14|TRBJ2-3|.|TRBV7-8|.
CASSLVARTDTQYF
TGTGCCAGCAGCTTAGTAGCGCGCACAGATACGCAGTATTTT
>18|TRBJ2-7|TRBD2|TRBV6-9|.
CASSYGSPLADPSYEQYF
TGTGCCAGCAGTTATGGGTCCCCGCTAGCGGACCCTTCCTACGAGCAGTACTTC
>14|TRBJ2-3|.|TRBV6-5|few
CASSYSASTDTQYF
TGTGCCAGCAGTTACTCGGCCTCCACAGATACGCAGTATTTT
>16|TRBJ2-5|TRBD2|TRBV6-1|once
CASSVQTSALGETQYF
TGTGCCAGCAGTGTGCAGACTAGCGCCCTCGGAGAGACCCAGTACTTC
>16|TRBJ2-5|TRBD2|TRBV9|.
CASSPDIAGNQETQYF
TGTGCCAGCAGCCCCGATATAGCGGGGAACCAAGAGACCCAGTACTTC
>16|TRBJ2-2|TRBD1|TRBV11-3|few
CASSSIRGRRPGELFF
TGTGCCAGCAGCTCTATCAGGGGGCGCAGGCCCGGGGAGCTGTTTTTT
>16|TRBJ2-7|.|TRBV6-2/TRBV6-3|.
CASSPSEAHKTYEQYF
TGTGCCAGCAGTCCGTCGGAGGCTCATAAGACCTACGAGCAGTACTTC
>14|TRBJ2-6|.|TRBV6-5|.
CASRVVAGANVLTF
TGTGCCAGCAGGGTTGTAGCGGGGGCCAACGTCCTGACTTTC